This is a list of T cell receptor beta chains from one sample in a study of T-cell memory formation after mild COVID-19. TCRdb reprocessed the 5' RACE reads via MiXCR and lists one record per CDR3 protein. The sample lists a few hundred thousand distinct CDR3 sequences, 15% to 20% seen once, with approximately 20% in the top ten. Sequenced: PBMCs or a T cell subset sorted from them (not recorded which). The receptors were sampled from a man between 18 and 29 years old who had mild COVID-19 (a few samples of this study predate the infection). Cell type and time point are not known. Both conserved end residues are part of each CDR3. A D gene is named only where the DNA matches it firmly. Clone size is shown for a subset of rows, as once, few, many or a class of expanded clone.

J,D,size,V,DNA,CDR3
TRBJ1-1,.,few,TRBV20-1,TGCAGTGCTAGAAAGGACGGGAACACTGAAGCTTTCTTT,CSARKDGNTEAFF
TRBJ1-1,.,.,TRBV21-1,TGTGCCAGGCCGGGGGAAAACACTGAAGCTTTCTTT,CARPGENTEAFF
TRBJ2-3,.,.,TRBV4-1,TGCGCCAGCAGCCAAGCCCCTCCGAGTCCGCAGTATTTT,CASSQAPPSPQYF
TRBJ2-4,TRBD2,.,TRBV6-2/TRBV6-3,TGTGCCAGCAGTCGACTAGCGGGGGCGCCTGTAGGCATTCAGTACTTC,CASSRLAGAPVGIQYF
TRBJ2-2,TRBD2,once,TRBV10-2,TGCGCCAGCAGGCGACTAGCGGGGGACACCGGGGAGCTGTTTTTT,CASRRLAGDTGELFF
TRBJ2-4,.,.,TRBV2,TGTGCCAGCTCTCAACAGCTAGCCAAAAACATTCAGTACTTC,CASSQQLAKNIQYF
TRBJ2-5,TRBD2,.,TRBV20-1,TGCAGTGCACTAGCGGCCTTGTACCAAGAGACCCAGTACTTC,CSALAALYQETQYF
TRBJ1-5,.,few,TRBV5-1,TGCGCCAGCAGCCCCTTAGGAGGGGGTCAGCCCCAGCATTTT,CASSPLGGGQPQHF
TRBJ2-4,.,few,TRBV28,TGTGCCAGCAGTTTAGTAATGGTCCCAAACATTCAGTACTTC,CASSLVMVPNIQYF
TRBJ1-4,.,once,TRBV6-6,TGTGCCAGCAGTTCGCGCGGAAAACTGTTTTTT,CASSSRGKLFF
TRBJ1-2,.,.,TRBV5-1,TGCGCCAGCAGCTTGGCCGGCGGTACTAACTATGGCTACACCTTC,CASSLAGGTNYGYTF
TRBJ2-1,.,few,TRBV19,TGTGCCAGTAGTATATCCGTCCAGTACAATGAGCAGTTCTTC,CASSISVQYNEQFF
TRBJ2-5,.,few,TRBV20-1,TGCAGTGCAACCCCCCCGGGACAAGAGACCCAGTACTTC,CSATPPGQETQYF
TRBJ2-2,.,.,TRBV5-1,TGCGCCAGCAGCCTATCTGAAATGAACACCGGGGAGCTGTTTTTT,CASSLSEMNTGELFF
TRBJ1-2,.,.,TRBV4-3,TGCGCCAGCAGCCCTTCTATGGGGGCAGCTAACTATGGCTACACCTTC,CASSPSMGAANYGYTF
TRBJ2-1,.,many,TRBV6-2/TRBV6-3,TGTGCCAGCAGTTACAGCCGGGGTCCTTCCTACAATGAGCAGTTCTTC,CASSYSRGPSYNEQFF
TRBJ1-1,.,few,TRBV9,TGTGCCAGCAGGTACAGATCGAACACTGAAGCTTTCTTT,CASRYRSNTEAFF
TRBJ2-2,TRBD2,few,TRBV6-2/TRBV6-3,TGTGCCAGCACTTATACGGGACTACCCCCCGGGGAGCTGTTTTTT,CASTYTGLPPGELFF
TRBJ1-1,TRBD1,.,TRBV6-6,TGTGCCAGCAGTTATTCCAGGGGGCCCGGGAGCCCTGAAGCTTTCTTT,CASSYSRGPGSPEAFF
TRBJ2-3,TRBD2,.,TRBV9,TGTGCCAGCAGCGTAGGTGGTAGCGGGGGACCCACAGATACGCAGTATTTT,CASSVGGSGGPTDTQYF
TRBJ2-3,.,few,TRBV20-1,TGCAGTGCTAGACCCGGGGATCTGCGCACAGATACGCAGTATTTT,CSARPGDLRTDTQYF
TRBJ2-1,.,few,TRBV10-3,TGTGCCATCAGTGCCATCCCGCAGGGGACATTCGATGAGCAGTTCTTC,CAISAIPQGTFDEQFF
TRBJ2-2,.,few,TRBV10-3,TGTGCCATCAGTTCCAGGGGCTCGACGAACACCGGGGAGCTGTTTTTT,CAISSRGSTNTGELFF
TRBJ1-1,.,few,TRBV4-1,TGCGCCAGCAGCCAACGATCGAACACTGAAGCTTTCTTT,CASSQRSNTEAFF
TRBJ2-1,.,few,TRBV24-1,TGTGCCACCAGTGAAACCGGGACAAGAAATGAGCAGTTCTTC,CATSETGTRNEQFF
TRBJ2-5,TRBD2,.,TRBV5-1,TGCGCCAGCAGCTCGTGGACTAGCGACGGGACCCAGTACTTC,CASSSWTSDGTQYF
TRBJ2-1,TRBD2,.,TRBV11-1,TGTGCCAGCAACCCCGGCCAGCGGGGGGGCCATTTCCGAAATGAGCAGTTCTTC,CASNPGQRGGHFRNEQFF
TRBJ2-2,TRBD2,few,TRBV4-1,TGCGCCAGCAGCCAAGCGCGAGTACGAGTGGGGGGGAGAGACACCGGGGAGCTGTTTTTT,CASSQARVRVGGRDTGELFF
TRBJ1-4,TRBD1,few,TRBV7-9,TGTGCCAGCAGCTCGCAAGCCAGGGACAGGGGAACTAATGAAAAACTGTTTTTT,CASSSQARDRGTNEKLFF
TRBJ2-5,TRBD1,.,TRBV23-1,TGCGCCAGCAAAGCCGAGAGGGGGCGAAGTGAGACCCAGTACTTC,CASKAERGRSETQYF
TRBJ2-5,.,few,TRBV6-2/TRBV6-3,TGTGCCAGCAGTTACCTCCAGGGGGGGGAGACCCAGTACTTC,CASSYLQGGETQYF
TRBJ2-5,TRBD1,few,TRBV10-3,TGTGCCATCAGTGAGGACAGGGGTATAGAGACCCAGTACTTC,CAISEDRGIETQYF
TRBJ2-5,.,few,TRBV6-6,TGTGCCAGCAGCTCGGACGGCGGAAAAGAGACCCAGTACTTC,CASSSDGGKETQYF
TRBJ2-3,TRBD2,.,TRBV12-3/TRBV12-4,TGTGCCAGCACCCGAGAAGAAATAGCGGGGGTCACAGATACGCAGTATTTT,CASTREEIAGVTDTQYF
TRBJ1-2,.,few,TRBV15,TGTGCCACCAGCAGAGGCAGGGCGACGGAGAACTATGGCTACACCTTC,CATSRGRATENYGYTF
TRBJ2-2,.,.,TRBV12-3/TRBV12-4,TGTGCCAGCAGTTTAGAAGGGATGGTCGGGGAGCTGTTTTTT,CASSLEGMVGELFF
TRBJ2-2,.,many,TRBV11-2,TGTGCCAGCAGCTTAGATCGAGCCGGGGAGCTGTTTTTT,CASSLDRAGELFF
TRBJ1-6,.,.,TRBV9,TGTGCCAGCAGCGACGCGGGGACGGTTAATTCACCCCTCCACTTT,CASSDAGTVNSPLHF
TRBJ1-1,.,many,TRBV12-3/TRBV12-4,TGTGCCAGCAGTTTAGCGGTTGAAGCTTTCTTT,CASSLAVEAFF
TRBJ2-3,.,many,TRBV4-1,TGCGCCAGCAGCCTCCTGGGGACCGCAGATACGCAGTATTTT,CASSLLGTADTQYF
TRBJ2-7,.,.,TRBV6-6,TGTGCCAGCAGTTATTTGAGCGCCTCCGAGCAGTACTTC,CASSYLSASEQYF
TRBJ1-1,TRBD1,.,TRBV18,TGTGCCAGCTCGCCCCCCAGGGGGCTGAACACTGAAGCTTTCTTT,CASSPPRGLNTEAFF
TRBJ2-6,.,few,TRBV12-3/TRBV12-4,TGTGCCAGCAGCCAAACAGGGTCTGGGGCCAACGTCCTGACTTTC,CASSQTGSGANVLTF
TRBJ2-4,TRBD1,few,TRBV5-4,TGTGCCAGCAGAGAAGGGACAGGGATTACCAAAAACATTCAGTACTTC,CASREGTGITKNIQYF
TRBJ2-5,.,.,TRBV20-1,TGCAGTGCTAGAGATGAAGAGATCCAGACCCAGTACTTC,CSARDEEIQTQYF
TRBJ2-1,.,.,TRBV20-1,TGCAGTGCTAGGGGTAGCGGTTCCTACAATGAGCAGTTCTTC,CSARGSGSYNEQFF
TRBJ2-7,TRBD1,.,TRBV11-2,TGTGCCAGCAGCTCAGCCGGGACAGAAATCGAGCAGTACTTC,CASSSAGTEIEQYF